This TCR beta chain is drawn from a study of CD8+ T cells in alopecia areata. Study overall: Skin was taken from roughly 6-12-month-old C3H/HeJ graft donors that had spontaneous alopecia and grafted onto approximately 6-11-week-old female C3H/HeJ mice.

Sequencing templates came from extracted RNA that was reverse transcribed into cDNA. Sequenced by immunoSEQ multiplex PCR; TCRdb stores in-frame clones only, minus some. Captured here are roughly 260,000 clones, none seen once; the top ten comprise roughly 1.2%. The pooled cutaneous lymph node cells were sorted using several markers (CD4, CD8alpha, NKG2D, NKG2ACE and others). Of note for this clone: Gene names and germline refer to mouse. From the germline J gene comes the end of the CDR3, since the read stops 4 residues before it.

The V and J ends lost 5 bases and 0 bases, in that order; junction bases with no gene match: 6. Per germline, CDR1 NNHDY and CDR2 SYVADS. The CDR3 consists of 15 residues. This clonotype was sampled from a C3H/HeJ mouse with alopecia areata. The strain is characterized by the MHC haplotype H2-k. Sequencing input: CD4+ T cells sorted from a lymph node. V usage is TRBV13-3 and J usage is TRBJ2-3; 7 positions agree with TRBD1. The part of the CDR3 DNA that was read is TGTGCCAGCAGCCGGGACAGTGCTAGTGCAGAA. It encodes CASSRDSASAE. The CDR3 reads in full as CASSRDSASAETLYF.